The clone carrying this T cell receptor (beta chain) has at least ten counts. Its specificity is unknown. Using RNA template, CDR3s of TCR alpha and beta were amplified with iRepertoire arm-PCR. TCRdb processed the multiplex PCR reads anew with MiXCR; each CDR3 protein has one entry. Of a few hundred thousand distinct CDR3 sequences listed, around 45% were seen once; the top ten hold about 12%. These data come from a study of glioma-infiltrating T cells. In the study overall: Glioma patients had dexamethasone for six or fewer days before surgery. Findings and limits, study-wide: Signature shared blood CDR3 motifs were enriched in low-divergence and depleted in high-divergence patients. Gliomas, especially low-grade, showed above-expected tissue-blood divergence; non-neoplastic patients showed below.

V was clipped by 6 bases and J by 10 bases; unmatched bases: 8. This CDR3 region has 12 residues. Germline V gene data show CDR1 as DFQATT and CDR2 as SNEGSKA (reference sequence). The sequence was obtained from a human donor with low-grade glioma or glioblastoma, undergoing nonglioma brain surgery, or in good health (not recorded which). Source material: glioma tissue, nonneoplastic brain tissue, or PBMCs (not recorded which). This chain uses TRBV20-1 with TRBJ1-1; 10 bases agree with TRBD1. The CDR3 is CSAEGQGNLAFF. For the CDR3, the DNA is TGCAGTGCGGAGGGACAGGGGAATTTAGCTTTCTTT.